These 2 T cell receptor beta chains were sequenced from one sample in a study of T cell changes during pregnancy in multiple sclerosis. Produced via immunoSEQ multiplex PCR; TCRdb's table is partial and in-frame only. Here the sample spans over 50,000 clones, about 92% being singletons. Material: peripheral blood, obtained in the first trimester of pregnancy. The receptors originated from a female donor with multiple sclerosis, enrolled in a pregnancy study.

This sequence joins TRBV6-5 and TRBJ1-1; 8 bases map to TRBD1. The CDR3 consists of 13 residues. Losses at the gene ends were 7 bases for V and 4 bases for J; bases not matched to a gene: 5. Per germline, CDR1 MNHEY and CDR2 SVGAGI. CDR3 residues: CASTTTGGTEAFF. The CDR3 bases are TGTGCCAGCACCACAACAGGGGGCACTGAAGCTTTCTTT.

This clone was counted once. V is TRBV7-6 and J is TRBJ2-1; D possibly corresponds to TRBD1 (5 bases). Germline lookup yields CDR1 SGHVS and CDR2 FNYEAQ. CDR3 length: 14 amino acids. Trimming left V 7 bases short and J 8 bases short, with 18 bases between. The CDR3: CASTKLKGLDEQFF. The CDR3 region has the DNA TGTGCCAGCACCAAACTTAAGGGGCTAGATGAGCAGTTCTTC.